This TCR beta chain emerged from a study of blood T cell repertoires in COVID-19 (TCRdb year 2020). The study in broad terms: The collaborator samples originated in the United States, Italy and Spain and spanned the acute and convalescent phases of COVID-19. The dataset comprised deeply sampled blood TCRbeta repertoires from subjects exposed to, actively infected with, or recovered from COVID-19. Samples came from the ongoing ImmuneRACE study (first 160 participants) plus 1,254 subjects from 6 global collaborators. The material from the prospective study consisted of cDNA or gDNA derived from T cells, B-cell-depleted T cells, or PBMCs. The repertoires were released in a freely available public database meant as a resource for research on the immune response to SARS-CoV-2. A de-identified subject ID, COVID-19 status, age in years and sex were almost always included in the sample metadata. Where HLA class I and class II types were available, the types were taken from metadata supplied by the sample provider, not from assay-based typing. The study at large found these results: The quantity of clinical and demographic metadata differed by source and by participant and was supplied without curation.

Remarks on this clone: This clone's antigen is unknown. No qualities accompany the bases; no much larger clone lies one base away.

For this chain, trimming is 5 bases at the V end and 0 bases at the J end, and the number of junction bases without a gene match is 2. The germline V gene provides CDR1 SNHLY and CDR2 FYNNEI. Measured from the cysteine to the phenylalanine, the CDR3 is 15 residues long. Here the CDR3 DNA is all that survives: 45 bases in frame from base 1. TCRbeta CDR3 regions were amplified from genomic DNA by means of the immunoSEQ Assay, a bias-controlled multiplex PCR. In the source study's methods: The number of nucleated cells in each sample was estimated by amplification of reference gene primers within the assay. To quantify the absolute abundance of each unique TCRbeta CDR3 rearrangement, sequence reads were collapsed and filtered. For each sample, productive Simpson clonality was calculated as the square root of Simpson's diversity index across productive rearrangements. The table was pulled from immuneACCESS by TCRdb, which kept in-frame rearrangements only. Such tables lose some clones; where checked, under half of the loss comes from unresolved V genes, and the rest has no known cause. V and J calls and clone size are copied from that table; D and trimming were computed from the DNA. The sample includes a few hundred thousand clones, with approximately 88% observed a single time. The top ten constitute approximately 2.2% of the sample.

Whole blood was collected in K2EDTA tubes by collaborating institutions according to the institutions' own protocols. For TCRbeta analysis, collaborators shipped samples in one of three forms: frozen whole blood, isolated PBMCs, or DNA extracted from either of those sample types. This sequence originates from a man aged 50 to 59 with acute or convalescent COVID-19. The sequence is built from TRBV2 and TRBJ2-2; 8 central nucleotides agree with TRBD1. Sequencing was performed on peripheral blood. In nucleotide form, the sequence is TGTGCCAGCAGTTGGGGACAGGCGAACACCGGGGAGCTGTTTTTT. This sequence encodes CASSWGQANTGELFF.